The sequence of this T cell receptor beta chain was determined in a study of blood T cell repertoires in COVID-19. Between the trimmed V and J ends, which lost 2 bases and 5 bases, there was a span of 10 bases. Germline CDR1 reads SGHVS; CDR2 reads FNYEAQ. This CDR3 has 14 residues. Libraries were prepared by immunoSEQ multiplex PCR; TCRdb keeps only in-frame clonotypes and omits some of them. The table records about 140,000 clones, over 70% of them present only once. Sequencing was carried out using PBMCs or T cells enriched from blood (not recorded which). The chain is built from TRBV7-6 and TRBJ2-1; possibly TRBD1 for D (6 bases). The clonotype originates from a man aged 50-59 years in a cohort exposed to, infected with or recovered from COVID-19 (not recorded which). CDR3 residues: CASSLIEGDNEQFF. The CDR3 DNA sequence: TGTGCCAGCAGCTTAATAGAGGGGGACAATGAGCAGTTCTTC.